Listed below are T cell receptor beta chains from one sample, sequenced in a study of T-cell reconstitution after alpha-beta-depleted transplantation in children. TCRdb passed the PCR reads through MiXCR, listing each CDR3 protein once. The table has a few hundred thousand distinct CDR3 sequences, over 25% seen once; the top ten hold around a third. The sample in question was PBMCs, obtained before TCRalphabeta/CD19-depleted stem cell transplant. Receptor source: a boy under two years old with Wiskott-Aldrich syndrome, due to receive a stem cell transplant. Both conserved end residues are part of each CDR3.

14	TRBV28	TRBJ1-2	CASSLYRDHYGYTF
15	TRBV12-5	TRBJ2-4	CASGLVRGTKNIQYF
12	TRBV29-1	TRBJ2-3	CSGGPVPDTQYF
19	TRBV11-2	TRBJ2-1	CASSLDRGLAGSGDNEQFF
16	TRBV5-6	TRBJ2-5	CASSLVTGGYQETQYF
17	TRBV4-1	TRBJ2-1	CASSQVRGASSHNEQFF
14	TRBV10-3	TRBJ2-1	CAIRGQDSYNEQFF
17	TRBV5-4	TRBJ2-1	CASSLVPSGSYWYEQFF
16	TRBV7-2	TRBJ1-5	CASSWRGRNSNQPQHF
11	TRBV20-1	TRBJ2-3	CSARTPDTQYF
15	TRBV20-1	TRBJ1-5	CSARAGALLNQPQHF
15	TRBV7-9	TRBJ2-7	CASSPSGTGAYEQYF
15	TRBV7-9	TRBJ1-6	CASSFQNSEYSPLHF
13	TRBV20-1	TRBJ2-3	CSARGQGYDTQYF
15	TRBV5-1	TRBJ1-1	CASSPIAQGEVEAFF
14	TRBV6-5	TRBJ1-2	CASSNLQGSRGYTF
13	TRBV2	TRBJ2-5	CASSAGRKETQYF
15	TRBV11-2	TRBJ2-7	CASSDRSGRNNEQYF
13	TRBV15	TRBJ2-1	CATSRESYNEQFF
19	TRBV28	TRBJ1-5	CASSLWSQTREYSNQPQHF